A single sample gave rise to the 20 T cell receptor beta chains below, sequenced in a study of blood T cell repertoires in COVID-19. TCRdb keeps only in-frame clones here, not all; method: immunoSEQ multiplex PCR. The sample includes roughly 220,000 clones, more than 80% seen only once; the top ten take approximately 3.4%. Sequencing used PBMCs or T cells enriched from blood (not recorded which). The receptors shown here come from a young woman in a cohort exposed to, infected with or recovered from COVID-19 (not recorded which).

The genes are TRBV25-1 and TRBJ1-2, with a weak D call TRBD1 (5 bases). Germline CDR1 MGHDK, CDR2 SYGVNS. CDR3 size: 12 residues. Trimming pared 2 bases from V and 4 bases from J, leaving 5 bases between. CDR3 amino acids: CASSETGYGYTF. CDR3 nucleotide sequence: TGTGCCAGCAGTGAAACAGGCTATGGCTACACCTTC.

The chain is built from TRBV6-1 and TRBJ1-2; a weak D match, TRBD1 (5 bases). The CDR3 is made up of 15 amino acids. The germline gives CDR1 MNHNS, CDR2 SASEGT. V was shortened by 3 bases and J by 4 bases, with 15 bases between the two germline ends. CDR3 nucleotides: TGTGCCAGCAGTGATTTCGTAAGGGGTAGCTATGGCTACACCTTC. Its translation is CASSDFVRGSYGYTF.

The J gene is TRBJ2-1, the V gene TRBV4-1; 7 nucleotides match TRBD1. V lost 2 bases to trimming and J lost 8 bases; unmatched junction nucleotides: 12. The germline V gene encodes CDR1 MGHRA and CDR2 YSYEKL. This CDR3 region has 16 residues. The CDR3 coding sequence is TGCGCCAGCAGCCAACTTCTTGGGACAGCTGGGCATGAGCAGTTCTTC. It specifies CASSQLLGTAGHEQFF.

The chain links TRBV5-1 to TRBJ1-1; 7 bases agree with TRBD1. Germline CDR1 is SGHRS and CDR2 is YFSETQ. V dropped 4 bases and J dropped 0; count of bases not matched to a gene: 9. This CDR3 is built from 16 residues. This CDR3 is CASSGDSYSMNTEAFF. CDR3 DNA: TGCGCCAGCAGCGGGGACAGCTACTCCATGAACACTGAAGCTTTCTTT. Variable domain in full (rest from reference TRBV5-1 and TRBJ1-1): KAGVTQTPRYLIKTRGQQVTLSCSPISGHRSVSWYQQTPGQGLQFLFEYFSETQRNKGNFPGRFSGRQFSNSRSEMNVSTLELGDSALYLCASSGDSYSMNTEAFFGQGTRLTVV.

The CDR3 loop is CASSRTGGNFTDNEKLFF. The CDR3 DNA follows: TGTGCCAGCAGCAGGACAGGGGGAAATTTTACGGATAATGAAAAACTGTTTTTT. V is TRBV21-1 and J is TRBJ1-4; the DNA was not compared with TRBD1, the D call given in the table. TRBV21-1 has pseudogene status. This CDR3 has 18 residues.

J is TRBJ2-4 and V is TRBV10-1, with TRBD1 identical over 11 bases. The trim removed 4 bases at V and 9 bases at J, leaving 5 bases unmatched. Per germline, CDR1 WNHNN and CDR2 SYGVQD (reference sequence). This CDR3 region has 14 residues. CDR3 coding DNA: TGCGCCAGCAGTGGGGGGGACAGGGGGTCCATTCAGTACTTC. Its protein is CASSGGDRGSIQYF.

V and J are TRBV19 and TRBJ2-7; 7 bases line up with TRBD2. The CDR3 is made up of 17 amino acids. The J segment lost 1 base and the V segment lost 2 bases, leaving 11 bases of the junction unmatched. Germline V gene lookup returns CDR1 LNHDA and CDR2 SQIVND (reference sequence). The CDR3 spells CASSIRGGRAESYEQYF. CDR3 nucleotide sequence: TGTGCCAGTAGTATACGGGGTGGGAGGGCCGAATCCTACGAGCAGTACTTC.

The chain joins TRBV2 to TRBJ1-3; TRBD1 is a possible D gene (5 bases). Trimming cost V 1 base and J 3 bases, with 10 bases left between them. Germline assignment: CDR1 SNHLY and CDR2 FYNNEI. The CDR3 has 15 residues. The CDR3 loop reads CASSEEAGIGNTIYF. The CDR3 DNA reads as TGTGCCAGCAGTGAAGAGGCAGGGATTGGAAACACCATATATTTT.

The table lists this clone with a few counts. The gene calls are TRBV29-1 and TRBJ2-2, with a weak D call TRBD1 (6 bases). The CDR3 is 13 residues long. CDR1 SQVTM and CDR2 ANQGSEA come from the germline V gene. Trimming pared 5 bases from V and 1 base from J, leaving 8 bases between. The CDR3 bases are TGCAGCGTTCGGGGACAGAACACCGGGGAGCTGTTTTTT. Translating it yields CSVRGQNTGELFF.

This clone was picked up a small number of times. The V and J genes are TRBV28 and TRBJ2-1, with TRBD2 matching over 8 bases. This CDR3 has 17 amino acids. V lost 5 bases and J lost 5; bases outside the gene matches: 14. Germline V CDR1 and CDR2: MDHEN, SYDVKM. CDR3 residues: CASSPIPGTRKNNEQFF. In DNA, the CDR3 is TGTGCCAGCAGTCCCATCCCAGGGACTAGGAAAAACAATGAGCAGTTCTTC.

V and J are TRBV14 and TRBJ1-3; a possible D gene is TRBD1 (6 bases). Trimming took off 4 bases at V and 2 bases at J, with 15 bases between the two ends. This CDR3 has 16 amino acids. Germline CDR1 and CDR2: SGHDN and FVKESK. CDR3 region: CASSPVQGGPGNTIYF. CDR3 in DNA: TGTGCCAGCAGCCCTGTACAGGGAGGGCCTGGAAACACCATATATTTT. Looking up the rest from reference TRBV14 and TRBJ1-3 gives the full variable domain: EAGVTQFPSHSVIEKGQTVTLRCDPISGHDNLYWYRRVMGKEIKFLLHFVKESKQDESGMPNNRFLAERTGGTYSTLKVQPAELEDSGVYFCASSPVQGGPGNTIYFGEGSWLTVV.

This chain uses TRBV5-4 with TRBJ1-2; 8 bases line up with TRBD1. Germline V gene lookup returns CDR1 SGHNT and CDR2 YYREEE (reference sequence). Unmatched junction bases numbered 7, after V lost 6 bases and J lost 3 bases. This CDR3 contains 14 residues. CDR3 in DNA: TGTGCCAGCATAAAACAGGGGGGCCACTATGGCTACACCTTC. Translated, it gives CASIKQGGHYGYTF.

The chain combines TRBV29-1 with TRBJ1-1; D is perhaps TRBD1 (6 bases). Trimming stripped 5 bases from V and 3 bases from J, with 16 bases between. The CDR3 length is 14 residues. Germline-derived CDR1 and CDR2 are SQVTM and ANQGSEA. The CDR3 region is CSVTGSAGDTEAFF. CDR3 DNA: TGCAGCGTTACAGGTAGTGCAGGGGACACTGAAGCTTTCTTT.

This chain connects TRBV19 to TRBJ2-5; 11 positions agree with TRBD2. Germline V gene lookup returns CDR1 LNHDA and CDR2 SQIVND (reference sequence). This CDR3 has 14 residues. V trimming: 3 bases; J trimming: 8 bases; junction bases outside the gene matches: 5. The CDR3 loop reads CASSIALAGGTQYF. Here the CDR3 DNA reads TGTGCCAGTAGTATTGCTCTAGCGGGAGGAACCCAGTACTTC.

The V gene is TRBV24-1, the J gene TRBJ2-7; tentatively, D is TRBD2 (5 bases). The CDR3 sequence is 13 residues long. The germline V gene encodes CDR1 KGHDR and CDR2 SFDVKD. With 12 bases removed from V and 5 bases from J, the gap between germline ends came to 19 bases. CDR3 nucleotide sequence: TGTGCCGTCCAAGCGGAATCCTCGGACGAGCAGTACTTC. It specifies CAVQAESSDEQYF.

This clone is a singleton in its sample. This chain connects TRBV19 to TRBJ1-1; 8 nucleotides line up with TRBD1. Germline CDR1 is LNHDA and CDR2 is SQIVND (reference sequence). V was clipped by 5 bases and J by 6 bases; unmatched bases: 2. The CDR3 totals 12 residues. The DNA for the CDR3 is TGTGCCAGTAGTCCGGGACAGGCTGAAGCTTTCTTT. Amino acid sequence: CASSPGQAEAFF. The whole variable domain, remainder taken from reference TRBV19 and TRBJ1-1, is DGGITQSPKYLFRKEGQNVTLSCEQNLNHDAMYWYRQDPGQGLRLIYYSQIVNDFQKGDIAEGYSVSREKKESFPLTVTSAQKNPTAFYLCASSPGQAEAFFGQGTRLTVV.

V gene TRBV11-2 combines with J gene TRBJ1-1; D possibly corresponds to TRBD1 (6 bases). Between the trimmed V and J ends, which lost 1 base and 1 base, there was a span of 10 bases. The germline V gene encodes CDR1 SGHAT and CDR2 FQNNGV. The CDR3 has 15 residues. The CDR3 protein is CASSLGGQSNTEAFF. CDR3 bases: TGTGCCAGCAGCTTAGGTGGACAGTCGAACACTGAAGCTTTCTTT.

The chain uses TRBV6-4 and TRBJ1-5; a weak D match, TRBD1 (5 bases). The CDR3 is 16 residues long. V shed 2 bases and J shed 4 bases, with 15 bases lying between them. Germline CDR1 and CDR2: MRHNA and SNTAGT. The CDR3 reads CASSDVNRMRNQPQHF. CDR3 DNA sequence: TGTGCCAGCAGTGACGTAAACAGGATGAGGAATCAGCCCCAGCATTTT.

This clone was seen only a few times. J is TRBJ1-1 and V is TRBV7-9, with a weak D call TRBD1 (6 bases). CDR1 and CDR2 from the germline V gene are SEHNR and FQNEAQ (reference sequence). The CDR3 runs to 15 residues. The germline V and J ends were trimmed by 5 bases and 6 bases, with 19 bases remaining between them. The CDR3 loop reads CASSPRGSPISEAFF. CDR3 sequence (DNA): TGTGCCAGCAGCCCTAGGGGGTCCCCCATCTCTGAAGCTTTCTTT.

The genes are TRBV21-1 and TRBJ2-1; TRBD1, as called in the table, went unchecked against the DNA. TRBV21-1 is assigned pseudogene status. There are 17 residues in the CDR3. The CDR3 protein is CASSKECAGGYIDEQFF. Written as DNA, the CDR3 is TGTGCCAGCAGCAAAGAATGCGCAGGGGGCTACATTGATGAGCAGTTCTTC.